The TCR beta chain described here comes from a study of Graves' ophthalmopathy and Graves' hyperthyroidism. The V gene lost 0 bases and the J gene lost 8 bases, with 13 bases spanning the gap. The CDR3 loop spans 14 amino acids. Germline loops: CDR1 MNHEY, CDR2 SVGEGT. RNA transcripts were the template, and TCR beta CDR3 regions were amplified from them. First-round RT-PCR relied on HTBI primers, and a second-round multiplex PCR came next. TCRdb ran MiXCR on the multiplex PCR reads and lists one entry per CDR3 protein. The sample holds roughly 610,000 distinct CDR3 sequences, about 20% seen once. The sequenced sample consisted of peripheral blood. The TCR was taken from a woman aged 18-35 years with stable Graves' hyperthyroidism. Some clones in this sample may be carry-over from other donors' samples. This chain uses TRBV6-2 or TRBV6-3 with TRBJ1-2; no firm D call. The CDR3 is CASSYSSRERGYTF. The CDR3 DNA sequence: TGTGCCAGCAGTTACTCGTCGAGGGAGCGGGGCTACACCTTC.